Listed here are 19 T cell receptor beta chains from one sample, sequenced in a study of persistence of HIV-infected CD4 T cells. The immunoSEQ assay was version 4, run in survey mode. The table came from immunoSEQ multiplex PCR; TCRdb's copy has only in-frame clones and leaves some out. The table lists about 50,000 clones, around 75% of them singletons, with under 3.5% in the top ten. These receptors lack a known antigen. Lysates of CMV-infected fibroblasts at around 9.1 ug/mL stimulated these cells. CD40L-negative CD69-negative CD45RO-high memory CD4+ T cells were sorted as populations depleted of antigen-responding cells. The sample was CD4+ T cells sorted from PBMCs after 18-hour stimulation, taken from a patient who received antiretroviral therapy. These receptors all stem from an adult man with HIV who was CMV-seropositive.

The chain has TRBV6-2 or TRBV6-3 and TRBJ2-1; the match to TRBD2 covers 8 bases. The V and J ends lost 4 bases and 0 bases, in that order; junction bases with no gene match: 8. Germline CDR1 is MNHEY and CDR2 is SVGEGT. CDR3 size: 17 residues. The CDR3 sequence: CASSFRQRGTSYNEQFF. CDR3 DNA: TGTGCCAGCAGTTTTAGGCAGCGGGGGACCTCCTACAATGAGCAGTTCTTC.

The genes are TRBV3-1 (or the pseudogene TRBV3-2) and TRBJ2-1; 7 positions agree with TRBD2. CDR3 length equals 15 residues. Germline V gene data show CDR1 as LGHDT and CDR2 as YNNKEL (reference sequence). Trimming at V came to 2 bases and at J to 5 bases, leaving 6 bases not matched to a gene. Here the CDR3 reads CASSQRGSTHNEQFF. The CDR3 DNA reads as TGTGCCAGCAGCCAACGCGGGAGTACCCACAATGAGCAGTTCTTC.

The chain employs TRBV2 and TRBJ2-1; D call uncertain. Germline V lookup: CDR1 SNHLY, CDR2 FYNNEI. CDR3 length equals 11 residues. V gave up 7 bases and J gave up 6 bases, with 7 bases separating them. The CDR3, as DNA: TGTGCCAGCACGGCGCTCAATGAGCAGTTCTTC. This gives the protein CASTALNEQFF.

The chain links TRBV3-1 (or the pseudogene TRBV3-2) to TRBJ2-2; 8 bases fit TRBD2. The CDR3 has 18 residues. V trimming: 2 bases; J trimming: 6 bases; junction bases outside the gene matches: 14. In germline, CDR1 is LGHDT, CDR2 YNNKEL (reference sequence). The CDR3 nucleotides are TGTGCCAGCAGCCAAACCCTTGCTTCCGGGGGGGCGGCCGGGGAGCTGTTTTTT. Amino acid sequence: CASSQTLASGGAAGELFF.

V is TRBV7-2 and J is TRBJ1-6; D is possibly TRBD1 (5 bases). The CDR3 length is 15 residues. The ends were cut back, 2 bases at V and 5 bases at J, with 10 bases in the middle. Germline CDR1 reads SGHTA; CDR2 reads FQGNSA. The CDR3 reads CASSLRPGNNSPLHF. The CDR3 coding sequence is TGTGCCAGCAGCTTAAGGCCAGGGAATAATTCACCCCTCCACTTT.

The chain has TRBV7-2 and TRBJ2-2; D tentatively reads TRBD1 or TRBD2 (5 bases each). The CDR3 has 16 amino acids. V was cut by 0 bases and J by 5 bases, with 13 bases left in between. Germline CDR1 SGHTA, CDR2 FQGNSA. The CDR3 bases are TGTGCCAGCAGCTTAGCAGGGACCCTGGTGACCGGGGAGCTGTTTTTT. It yields the protein CASSLAGTLVTGELFF. Supplemented by reference TRBV7-2 and TRBJ2-2, the full variable domain reads GAGVSQSPSNKVTEKGKDVELRCDPISGHTALYWYRQSLGQGLEFLIYFQGNSAPDKSGLPSDRFSAERTGGSVSTLTIQRTQQEDSAVYLCASSLAGTLVTGELFFGEGSRLTVL.

The V call is TRBV30, the J call TRBJ1-1; tentatively, D is TRBD1 (5 bases). The CDR3 length is 16 residues. Germline values: CDR1 GTSNPN, CDR2 SVGIG (reference sequence). V was pared by 3 bases and J by 5 bases, with 22 bases between. The CDR3 protein is CAWRRDWAGRGTEAFF. DNA of the CDR3: TGTGCCTGGAGAAGGGACTGGGCAGGCCGGGGGACTGAAGCTTTCTTT.

This clone turned up a few times. The V and J genes are TRBV3-1 (or the pseudogene TRBV3-2) and TRBJ2-2; no clear D. This CDR3 region has 15 residues. With 1 base removed from V and 6 bases from J, the gap between germline ends came to 12 bases. Looked up from germline, CDR1 is LGHDT and CDR2 is YNNKEL (reference sequence). CDR3 coding DNA: TGTGCCAGCAGCCAAGTAGGTCATGGGGCCGGGGAGCTGTTTTTT. This gives the protein CASSQVGHGAGELFF.

The V and J genes are TRBV11-3 and TRBJ2-1; 7 nucleotides line up with TRBD2. This CDR3 has 17 residues. The germline CDR1 and CDR2 sequences are SGHNT and YENEEA. Losses at the gene ends were 0 bases for V and 4 bases for J; bases not matched to a gene: 9. The CDR3 sequence is CASSLDQAGITYNEQFF. The CDR3 nucleotides are TGTGCCAGCAGCTTAGATCAAGCGGGGATTACTTACAATGAGCAGTTCTTC.

The genes are TRBV9 and TRBJ1-2, with 9 bases identical to TRBD1. The junction had 4 bases not matched to a gene; V was cut back by 1 base and J by 6 bases. Per the germline V gene, CDR1 is SGDLS and CDR2 is YYNGEE. This CDR3 is 14 amino acids long. The CDR3 is CASSVPGQGHGYTF. The CDR3 DNA sequence: TGTGCCAGCAGCGTACCGGGACAGGGTCATGGCTACACCTTC.

V is TRBV4-2 and J is TRBJ2-2, with TRBD2 identical over 13 bases. Germline CDR1 LGHNA, CDR2 YNFKEQ. V dropped 4 bases and J dropped 4; count of bases not matched to a gene: 6. CDR3 length equals 17 residues. In DNA, the CDR3 is TGTGCCAGCAGCCGAGGACTAGCGGGAGCCGCCACCGGGGAGCTGTTTTTT. This translates into CASSRGLAGAATGELFF.

The chain carries TRBV16 and TRBJ2-5; the D gene is possibly TRBD1 (5 bases). Trimming took off 0 bases at V and 1 base at J, with 12 bases between the two ends. Germline CDR1 KGHSY, CDR2 FQNENV. This CDR3 region has 16 residues. The CDR3 loop is CASSQSGRALQETQYF. The CDR3 bases are TGTGCCAGCAGCCAATCTGGCAGGGCCCTCCAAGAGACCCAGTACTTC.

This clone was observed a single time. V is TRBV15 and J is TRBJ2-2; 10 nucleotides align to TRBD1. The CDR3 has 17 amino acids. V lost 0 bases and J lost 6; bases outside the gene matches: 7. Germline V gene sequence: CDR1 LNHNV, CDR2 YYDKDF (reference sequence). DNA of the CDR3: TGTGCCACCAGCAGAGATAGGGACAGGGGAGTCGCCGGGGAGCTGTTTTTT. It yields the protein CATSRDRDRGVAGELFF.

The rearrangement uses TRBV30 and TRBJ2-7; tentatively, D is TRBD1 (6 bases). Per the germline V gene, CDR1 is GTSNPN and CDR2 is SVGIG (reference sequence). The CDR3 is 13 amino acids. Trimming stripped 5 bases from V and 4 bases from J, with 15 bases between. CDR3 in amino acids: CAWVQGRGYEQYF. The CDR3 coding sequence is TGTGCCTGGGTCCAGGGCAGGGGTTACGAGCAGTACTTC.

The J gene is TRBJ2-7, the V gene TRBV27; 8 bases agree with TRBD2. V was pared by 5 bases and J by 3 bases, with 6 bases of the junction left unmatched. Germline CDR1 MNHEY, CDR2 SMNVEV (reference sequence). The CDR3 is made up of 14 amino acids. The CDR3 sequence: CASSLKRGYYEQYF. For the CDR3, the DNA is TGTGCCAGCAGTCTCAAGCGGGGGTACTACGAGCAGTACTTC.

V gene TRBV12-3 or TRBV12-4 combines with J gene TRBJ2-7; D unresolved. The CDR3 extends over 13 amino acids. Trimming shortened V by 3 bases and J by 3 bases, and 9 bases separated the two germline ends. CDR3 region: CASSFEDGYEQYF. The CDR3 nucleotides read TGTGCCAGCAGTTTTGAAGACGGCTACGAGCAGTACTTC.

V and J are TRBV6-5 and TRBJ1-2, with a weak D call TRBD1 (5 bases). The CDR3 spans 13 residues. The V gene lost 4 bases and the J gene lost 5 bases, with 11 bases spanning the gap. Germline CDR1 MNHEY, CDR2 SVGAGI. CDR3 loop: CASSWGRKYGYTF. In DNA form, the CDR3 reads TGTGCCAGCAGTTGGGGGAGAAAGTATGGCTACACCTTC.

V usage is TRBV19 and J usage is TRBJ2-7, with D perhaps TRBD2 (7 bases). The CDR3 runs 16 residues. The germline V and J ends were trimmed by 5 bases and 2 bases, with 19 bases remaining between them. From germline, CDR1 is LNHDA and CDR2 SQIVND (reference sequence). The CDR3 nucleotides read TGTGCCAGTAGTGATCGGGTCAGGGGAGGGGCCTACGAGCAGTACTTC. Protein product: CASSDRVRGGAYEQYF. The whole variable domain, remainder taken from reference TRBV19 and TRBJ2-7, is DGGITQSPKYLFRKEGQNVTLSCEQNLNHDAMYWYRQDPGQGLRLIYYSQIVNDFQKGDIAEGYSVSREKKESFPLTVTSAQKNPTAFYLCASSDRVRGGAYEQYFGPGTRLTVT.

The chain combines TRBV18 with TRBJ1-6; 8 bases map to TRBD1. The CDR3 runs 15 residues. V lost 5 bases to trimming and J lost 2 bases; unmatched junction nucleotides: 2. Germline CDR1 reads KGHSH; CDR2 reads LQKENI. The CDR3 DNA follows: TGTGCCAGCTCATTACAGGGGGCCTATAATTCACCCCTCCACTTT. It specifies CASSLQGAYNSPLHF.